These T cell receptor beta chains were read from a single sample in a study of T cell responses to AZD1222 COVID-19 vaccine. The protocol was immunoSEQ multiplex PCR, while the TCRdb copy is restricted to in-frame clones and leaves out a portion. The sample includes about 180,000 clones, 90% to 95% of them seen just once. The sequences come from peripheral blood, collected 28 days after the second AZD1222 dose. The origin of the receptors is an adult who received the AZD1222 COVID-19 vaccine. The CDR3 runs from the conserved cysteine through the conserved F or W. A D gene is named only where the DNA matches it firmly. Where a row states a size, it is once, few, many or the class of an expanded clone; other rows omit it.

size: .; J: TRBJ1-6; D: .; V: TRBV19; DNA: TGTGCCAGTAGTATGAGGGGGGGTACGAATTCACCCCTCCACTTT; CDR3: CASSMRGGTNSPLHF
size: .; J: TRBJ2-7; D: .; V: TRBV6-5; DNA: TGTGCCAGCAGTTACTCGGGGCCCCGCCACGAGCAGTACTTC; CDR3: CASSYSGPRHEQYF
size: .; J: TRBJ1-1; D: .; V: TRBV7-2; DNA: TGTGCCAGCAGCACGACAGTATACACTGAAGCTTTCTTT; CDR3: CASSTTVYTEAFF
size: .; J: TRBJ1-4; D: .; V: TRBV7-9; DNA: TGTGCCAGCAGCTCTCCAGAAGGCCCGACAAAACTGTTTTTT; CDR3: CASSSPEGPTKLFF
size: .; J: TRBJ2-7; D: .; V: TRBV2; DNA: TGTGCCAGCACTACCGGGCCTGAGCAGTACTTC; CDR3: CASTTGPEQYF
size: .; J: TRBJ1-2; D: .; V: TRBV2; DNA: TGTGCCAGCAGTGCCCTCATTGGGACGGGCTATGGCTACACCTTC; CDR3: CASSALIGTGYGYTF
size: .; J: TRBJ1-1; D: .; V: TRBV7-9; DNA: TGTGCCAGCAGCTTAGAGGGGGGCGGCACTGAAGCTTTCTTT; CDR3: CASSLEGGGTEAFF
size: .; J: TRBJ2-2; D: .; V: TRBV3-1/TRBV3-2; DNA: TGTGCCAGCAGCCCTAGCCTCACCGGGGAGCTGTTTTTT; CDR3: CASSPSLTGELFF
size: .; J: TRBJ2-3; D: .; V: TRBV19; DNA: TGTGCCAGTAGTATTCTTAGGGGTAGCACAGATACGCAGTATTTT; CDR3: CASSILRGSTDTQYF
size: .; J: TRBJ2-5; D: .; V: TRBV13; DNA: TGTGCCAGCAGCTTATGGCCGGAGACCCAGTACTTC; CDR3: CASSLWPETQYF
size: .; J: TRBJ2-2; D: TRBD1; V: TRBV10-3; DNA: TGTGCCATCAGTGACCTACCGGGACAGGAGTACACCGGGGAGCTGTTTTTT; CDR3: CAISDLPGQEYTGELFF
size: .; J: TRBJ1-1; D: .; V: TRBV19; DNA: TGTGCCAGTAGTATCTTCGGAAGGGGAAACACTGAAGCTTTCTTT; CDR3: CASSIFGRGNTEAFF
size: .; J: TRBJ2-2; D: .; V: TRBV5-1; DNA: TGCGCCAGCAGCTTGTATGAGGTATCGAACACCGGGGAGCTGTTTTTT; CDR3: CASSLYEVSNTGELFF
size: .; J: TRBJ1-2; D: TRBD1; V: TRBV30; DNA: TGTGCCTGGAGTGGACAGGGCGTAAACTATGGCTACACCTTC; CDR3: CAWSGQGVNYGYTF
size: .; J: TRBJ1-6; D: TRBD1; V: TRBV3-1/TRBV3-2; DNA: TGTGCCAGCAGCCAAGGGGACAGGGTGGTTTCACCCCTCCACTTT; CDR3: CASSQGDRVVSPLHF
size: .; J: TRBJ1-4; D: .; V: TRBV5-6; DNA: TGTGCCAGCAGCCAGTCGGGGCCCCATGAAAAACTGTTTTTT; CDR3: CASSQSGPHEKLFF
size: .; J: TRBJ1-2; D: TRBD1; V: TRBV28; DNA: TGTGCCAGCAGGTACAGGGGCGCTAACTATGGCTACACCTTC; CDR3: CASRYRGANYGYTF
size: .; J: TRBJ2-7; D: .; V: TRBV4-3; DNA: TGCGCCAGCAGCCAAGAGGTGACAGGAACCCTTTCCTACGAGCAGTACTTC; CDR3: CASSQEVTGTLSYEQYF
size: .; J: TRBJ1-2; D: .; V: TRBV14; DNA: TGTGCCAGCAGCCAGCATGGCTACACCTTC; CDR3: CASSQHGYTF
size: .; J: TRBJ2-2; D: TRBD1; V: TRBV7-7; DNA: TGTGCCAGCAGCTCAACCCGGGGGACAGGGGGTTCCGGGGAGCTGTTTTTT; CDR3: CASSSTRGTGGSGELFF
size: .; J: TRBJ1-6; D: .; V: TRBV7-2; DNA: TGTGCCAGCAGTCCAGGGATTTCACCCCTCCACTTT; CDR3: CASSPGISPLHF
size: .; J: TRBJ2-2; D: .; V: TRBV14; DNA: TGTGCCAGCAGCCAAGTAATCGCCGGGGAGCTGTTTTTT; CDR3: CASSQVIAGELFF
size: .; J: TRBJ2-5; D: TRBD2; V: TRBV11-3; DNA: TGTGCCAGCAGTGAGCGGGGGCCCTCCCAAGAGACCCAGTACTTC; CDR3: CASSERGPSQETQYF
size: once; J: TRBJ2-2; D: .; V: TRBV5-1; DNA: TGCGCCAGCAGCTTGGGACCCGGGGAGCTGTTTTTT; CDR3: CASSLGPGELFF
size: .; J: TRBJ1-1; D: .; V: TRBV10-3; DNA: TGTGCCATCAGTTTAGACACTACCGAAGCTTTCTTT; CDR3: CAISLDTTEAFF
size: .; J: TRBJ1-1; D: .; V: TRBV19; DNA: TGTGCCAGTAGTATATCGGGAGGGCCTGAAGCTTTCTTT; CDR3: CASSISGGPEAFF
size: .; J: TRBJ2-4; D: TRBD2; V: TRBV12-5; DNA: TGTGCTAGTGACCGGGGGAGGGGCAAAAACATTCAGTACTTC; CDR3: CASDRGRGKNIQYF
size: .; J: TRBJ2-3; D: TRBD2; V: TRBV5-8; DNA: TGTGCCAGCAGCTGGGGCTCTCTAGCGGGGCCCACAGATACGCAGTATTTT; CDR3: CASSWGSLAGPTDTQYF
size: .; J: TRBJ1-4; D: TRBD1; V: TRBV3-1/TRBV3-2; DNA: TGTGCCAGCAGCCAGGGGCAGGGGGAAGAAAAACTGTTTTTT; CDR3: CASSQGQGEEKLFF
size: .; J: TRBJ1-4; D: .; V: TRBV4-1; DNA: TGCGCCAGCAGCCAAGCCCGGAATGAAAAACTGTTTTTT; CDR3: CASSQARNEKLFF
size: once; J: TRBJ1-2; D: .; V: TRBV6-5; DNA: TGTGCCAGCAGTTACTCAGGGTTAGGCTACACCTTC; CDR3: CASSYSGLGYTF
size: .; J: TRBJ1-2; D: .; V: TRBV6-6; DNA: TGTGCCAGCACCCCATTTGATAGGACTTCGGGCTACACCTTC; CDR3: CASTPFDRTSGYTF
size: .; J: TRBJ1-2; D: TRBD1; V: TRBV7-2; DNA: TGTGCCAGCAGCTTAGCGACACAGGGGGCCTCTGGCTACACCTTC; CDR3: CASSLATQGASGYTF
size: .; J: TRBJ1-1; D: .; V: TRBV11-2; DNA: TGTGCCAGCAGCTTAGACAGGGTTGGGGTTGCTTTCTTT; CDR3: CASSLDRVGVAFF
size: .; J: TRBJ2-7; D: .; V: TRBV27; DNA: TGTGCCAGCAGACCCTCATCCTTGGAGGCCGAGACGTACCCCTACGAGCAGTACTTC; CDR3: CASRPSSLEAETYPYEQYF
size: .; J: TRBJ2-7; D: .; V: TRBV12-3/TRBV12-4; DNA: TGTGCCAGCAATGGACCGGGCTCCTACGAGCAGTACTTC; CDR3: CASNGPGSYEQYF
size: .; J: TRBJ2-1; D: TRBD2; V: TRBV6-4; DNA: TGTGCCAGCAGTGACTCGACTAGCGGGGGGGCAGGAGAGCAGTTCTTC; CDR3: CASSDSTSGGAGEQFF
size: once; J: TRBJ2-1; D: .; V: TRBV6-6; DNA: TGTGCCAGCACTTCGGGCCCACTGCCCCATGAGCAGTTCTTC; CDR3: CASTSGPLPHEQFF
size: once; J: TRBJ2-7; D: .; V: TRBV19; DNA: TGTGCCAGTACCATGCAGGCAGAGAGCTCCTACGAGCAGTACTTC; CDR3: CASTMQAESSYEQYF
size: .; J: TRBJ2-7; D: TRBD1; V: TRBV4-3; DNA: TGCGCCAGCAGCCAAGATTCGTGGGACAGGGGCCTCCGAGGCTCCTACGAGCAGTACTTC; CDR3: CASSQDSWDRGLRGSYEQYF
size: .; J: TRBJ1-5; D: .; V: TRBV6-2/TRBV6-3; DNA: TGTGCCAGCAGTTACGGCACAGGGTATACTCAGCCCCAGCATTTT; CDR3: CASSYGTGYTQPQHF
size: .; J: TRBJ1-3; D: .; V: TRBV29-1; DNA: TGCAGCGCTACGATATCAGGGGAGACCATATATTTT; CDR3: CSATISGETIYF
size: .; J: TRBJ1-5; D: .; V: TRBV9; DNA: TGTGCCAGCAGCGCCGATCTCGGGCCTCAGCCCCAGCATTTT; CDR3: CASSADLGPQPQHF
size: once; J: TRBJ1-5; D: .; V: TRBV19; DNA: TGTGCCAGTAGGCCCCCAGGTGGTCGGAGTCAGCCCCAGCATTTT; CDR3: CASRPPGGRSQPQHF
size: .; J: TRBJ1-2; D: TRBD1; V: TRBV11-2; DNA: TGTGCCAGCAGGGGATACCAGGGGGCGCCTGGCTACACCTTC; CDR3: CASRGYQGAPGYTF
size: once; J: TRBJ2-2; D: .; V: TRBV11-3; DNA: TGTGCCAGCAGCTTAGATTTCGGCACCGGGGAGCTGTTTTTT; CDR3: CASSLDFGTGELFF
size: .; J: TRBJ1-4; D: .; V: TRBV18; DNA: TGTGCCAGCTCACCAAGTCTCCGGACCTTAGCCGTTAATGAAAAACTGTTTTTT; CDR3: CASSPSLRTLAVNEKLFF
size: once; J: TRBJ1-1; D: .; V: TRBV7-3; DNA: TGTGCCAGCAGAATGGGGAGGAACACTGAAGCTTTCTTT; CDR3: CASRMGRNTEAFF
size: .; J: TRBJ2-1; D: TRBD2; V: TRBV19; DNA: TGTGCCAGTAGGCTAGGGGGTAGCGGGAGACAAGCCAATGAGCAGTTCTTC; CDR3: CASRLGGSGRQANEQFF
size: .; J: TRBJ1-4; D: .; V: TRBV2; DNA: TGTGCCAGCAGTGAGAACAGCCCGAATGAAAAACTGTTTTTT; CDR3: CASSENSPNEKLFF
size: once; J: TRBJ1-1; D: .; V: TRBV9; DNA: TGTGCCAGCAGCTCCGGGGTCGGCACTGAAGCTTTCTTT; CDR3: CASSSGVGTEAFF
size: .; J: TRBJ1-2; D: .; V: TRBV14; DNA: TGTGCCAGCAGCCAGATCGATACGACAGGTGCGGCAGGCTACACCTTC; CDR3: CASSQIDTTGAAGYTF
size: .; J: TRBJ2-5; D: .; V: TRBV5-1; DNA: TGCGCCAGCGCAACGGGGGGCAGGGTGGAGACCCAGTACTTC; CDR3: CASATGGRVETQYF
size: .; J: TRBJ1-4; D: TRBD1; V: TRBV5-3; DNA: TGTGCCAGAAGCCCCCGAAGCGACGGGACAGGGACAAAACTGTTTTTT; CDR3: CARSPRSDGTGTKLFF
size: .; J: TRBJ1-4; D: .; V: TRBV10-3; DNA: TGTGCCATCAGGGCAGGGGCTGCAACTAATGAAAAACTGTTTTTT; CDR3: CAIRAGAATNEKLFF
size: .; J: TRBJ1-4; D: TRBD1; V: TRBV30; DNA: TGTGCCGGAACCCCCCGGGACAGGGGAGCAGTAAGGGAAAAACTGTTTTTT; CDR3: CAGTPRDRGAVREKLFF
size: .; J: TRBJ1-6; D: TRBD1; V: TRBV7-6; DNA: TGTGCCAGCAGCACCAGACAGGGGATGGGATCACCCCTCCACTTT; CDR3: CASSTRQGMGSPLHF